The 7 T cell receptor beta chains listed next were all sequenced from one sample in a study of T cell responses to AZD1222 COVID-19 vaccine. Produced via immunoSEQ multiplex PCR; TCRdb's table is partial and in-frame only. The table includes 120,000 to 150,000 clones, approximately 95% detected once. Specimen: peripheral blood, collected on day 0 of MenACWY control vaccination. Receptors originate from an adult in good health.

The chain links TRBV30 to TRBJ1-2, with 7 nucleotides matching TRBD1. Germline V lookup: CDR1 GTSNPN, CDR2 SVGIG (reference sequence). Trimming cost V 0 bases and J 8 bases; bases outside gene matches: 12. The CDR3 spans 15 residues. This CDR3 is CAWSVRSGGEVGYTF. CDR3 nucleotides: TGTGCCTGGAGTGTACGGTCAGGGGGGGAGGTAGGCTACACCTTC.

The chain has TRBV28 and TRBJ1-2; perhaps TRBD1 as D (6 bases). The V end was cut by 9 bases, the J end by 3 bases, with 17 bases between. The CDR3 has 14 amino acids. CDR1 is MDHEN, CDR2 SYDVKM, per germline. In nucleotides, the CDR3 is TGTGCCAGTGGGCGGGGGCAGGGTTACTATGGCTACACCTTC. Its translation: CASGRGQGYYGYTF.

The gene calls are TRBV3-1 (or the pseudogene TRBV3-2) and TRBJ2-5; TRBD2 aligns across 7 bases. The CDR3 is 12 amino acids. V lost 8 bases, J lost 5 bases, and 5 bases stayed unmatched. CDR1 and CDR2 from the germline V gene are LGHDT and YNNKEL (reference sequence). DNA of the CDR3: TGTGCCAGCTGGCCCGGGGGGGAGACCCAGTACTTC. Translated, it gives CASWPGGETQYF.

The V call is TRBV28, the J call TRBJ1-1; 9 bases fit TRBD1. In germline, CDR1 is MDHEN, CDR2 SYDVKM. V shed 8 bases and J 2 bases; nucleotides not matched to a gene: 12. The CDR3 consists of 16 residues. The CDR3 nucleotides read TGTGCCAGCGGAATGATGCCGACAGGGGGTAACACTGAAGCTTTCTTT. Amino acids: CASGMMPTGGNTEAFF.

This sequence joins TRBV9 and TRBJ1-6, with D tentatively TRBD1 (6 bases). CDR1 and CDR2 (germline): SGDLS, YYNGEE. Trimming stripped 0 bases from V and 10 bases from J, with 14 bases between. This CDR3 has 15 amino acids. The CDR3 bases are TGTGCCAGCAGCGTAGAGGACAGAGCAGGGTCACCCCTCCACTTT. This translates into CASSVEDRAGSPLHF.

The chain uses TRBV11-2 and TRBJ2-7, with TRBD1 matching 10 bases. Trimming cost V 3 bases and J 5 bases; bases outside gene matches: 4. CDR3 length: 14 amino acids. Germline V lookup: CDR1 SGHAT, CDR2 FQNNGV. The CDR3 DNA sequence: TGTGCCAGCAGCTTCGGGGACAGGGGACACGAGCAGTACTTC. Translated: CASSFGDRGHEQYF.

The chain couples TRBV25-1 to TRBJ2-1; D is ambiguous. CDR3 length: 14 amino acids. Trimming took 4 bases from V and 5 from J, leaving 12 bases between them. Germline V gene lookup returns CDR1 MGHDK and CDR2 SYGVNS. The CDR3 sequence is CASSARARNNEQFF. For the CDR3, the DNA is TGTGCCAGCAGTGCACGGGCGAGGAACAATGAGCAGTTCTTC.